This T cell receptor (beta chain) was captured in a study of human T cells and chemical hapten exposure (dated by TCRdb to 2020 to 2022). Background on the whole study: For sensitization, 2% DPC in acetone was applied to a roughly 2 cm by roughly 2 cm area of upper inner arm skin. Weekly therapeutic DPC doses were additionally applied to the scalp of patients throughout the roughly 25-week study period. Patch tests used Finn chambers with 0.01% DPC on the upper back, scored after 6 days by International Contact Dermatitis Research Group standards. Most of the patients in the cohort were female, and the cohort covered alopecia areata with under or over 50% scalp involvement, alopecia totalis and alopecia universalis. Libraries were pooled for sequencing, and variation in per-sample TCR yields was attributed mainly to small differences in library volumes within the pool. This study followed changes in the peripheral blood TCR repertoire in vivo during primary and secondary sensitization of alopecia patients to the hapten diphenylcyclopropenone (DPC). Patient blood was sampled pre-sensitization (week 0) and at 2, 6 and about 24 weeks after DPC sensitization. Twenty-nine alopecia patients gave blood for TCR sequencing at one to four time points (pre-sensitization, 2, 6 and 24 weeks). Study-level results and caveats: DPC sensitization did not change the number of TCRs with a frequency above 1 in 1000, and there was no evidence of changes in global repertoire structure. Significantly more large CDR3 similarity clusters were formed by expanded TCRs than by pre-sensitization or healthy control sets, consistent with antigen-driven responses. The number of PT1 expanded TCRs positively correlated with patch test score, significant at thresholds 8, 16 and 32 but not 4. All patients had alopecia, a presumed autoimmune disease, so their immune response might differ from that of healthy individuals. Repeated subsampling changed both the strength of the expansion versus patch-test correlation and the threshold at which the correlation became significant.

The library was generated by RACE. Data came from a NextSeq 500. During library preparation, unique molecular identifiers were attached to individual cDNA molecules so that TCRs could be counted quantitatively and reproducibly. From each blood RNA sample, both TCR alpha and TCR beta chains were sequenced. Per the authors' processing: The median number of TCRs per sample was roughly 100,000, ranging from roughly 23,224 to 700,000. The Decombinator software suite was used to annotate V, J and CDR3 in the TCR reads. To make PS versus PT1 abundance plots, every sample was subsampled to the same number of TCRs (28,000). Expanded TCRs were defined as absent before sensitization and observed at least eight times at the 2-week time point. TCRdb itself trimmed the public reads at Q25 with fastp, ran MiXCR and retained productive beta chains. Each entry is one CDR3 protein sequence, shown with its most common DNA and genes. TCRdb assigned the V and J calls; the authors' analysis was not used. This sample has tens of thousands of distinct CDR3 sequences in its table, and around 9.5% of those were observed once. In total, the top ten clones hold around 4% of the sample.

The sample's time point label is to be understood as: pre-sensitization, week 0. In light of the paper, this sample's treatment or condition label describes: therapeutic diphenylcyclopropenone sensitization with weekly scalp DPC. At each patch-test visit, blood was drawn before the patch test was applied. Patients were considered eligible if aged 18 to 70, diagnosed with alopecia and deemed suitable for DPC therapy, and patients were excluded if pregnant. Total RNA was extracted from unfractionated whole blood collected in Tempus Blood RNA tubes. The germline V gene provides CDR1 MNHEY and CDR2 SVGAGI. Spanning cysteine to phenylalanine, the CDR3 consists of 18 amino acids. The only DNA kept is the CDR3, 54 bases in frame from the first base. Germline trimming: 5 bases from V, 2 bases from J; junction bases outside gene matches: 13. Many counts were recorded for this clonotype. Its antigen remains unidentified. Base qualities are missing; no much larger clone stands one base away.

The source was whole blood, collected in connection with sensitization to the hapten diphenylcyclopropenone (DPC). The receptor chain draws on TRBV6-5 and TRBJ2-4; 9 of the junction bases match TRBD1. This receptor was taken from a woman in her thirties or forties with alopecia areata. Some clones in this sample may be carry-over from other donors' samples. The CDR3 protein: CASSNPRETGGTKNIQYF. The sequenced DNA: TGTGCCAGCAGTAACCCGAGAGAAACAGGGGGCACCAAAAACATTCAGTACTTC.